Listed below are T cell receptor beta chains from one sample, sequenced in a study of blood T cells in healthy people across ages. TCRdb independently ran MiXCR on the 5' RACE reads; one entry per CDR3 protein. In the table there are roughly 570,000 distinct CDR3 sequences, 27% of which are singletons. Sequencing was performed on blood. Receptors were obtained from a woman aged 70 to 79 in good health. The conserved cysteine and the conserved F or W are not part of the CDR3 here. Some rows mark clone size as missing; the rest say once, few, many or name a class of expanded clone.

>TRBV25-1|.|TRBJ1-4
ASSSLGTGTSEKLF
>TRBV4-1|once|TRBJ2-5
ASSPAREETQY
>TRBV18|.|TRBJ1-1
ASSPPDARAEAF
>TRBV7-2|few|TRBJ2-5
ASSWTLAETQY
>TRBV29-1|.|TRBJ2-3
SVEVADTQY
>TRBV14|few|TRBJ1-3
ASSQVDRPVGRNTVY
>TRBV9|once|TRBJ2-3
ASSVLRGQGDTQY
>TRBV20-1|.|.
SAEGNRDYEQY
>TRBV5-1|.|TRBJ1-2
ASSLEGLIH
>TRBV29-1|few|TRBJ1-2
SVVSRNFNYGYT
>TRBV20-1|.|TRBJ2-1
SARGGGQGYNEQF
>TRBV29-1|.|TRBJ2-2
SVEDTGGSNTGELF
>TRBV30|few|TRBJ2-3
AWSTGITDTQY
>TRBV20-1|few|TRBJ2-3
SATGLAGGRTDTQY
>TRBV4-3|.|.
ASSPQEGDEQF
>TRBV20-1|.|TRBJ2-7
SATQGSYEQY
>TRBV5-1|few|TRBJ2-2
ASSLPALSSTGELF
>TRBV25-1|.|TRBJ1-5
ASRQTGDQPQH
>TRBV5-1|.|TRBJ2-3
ASSANYPSSTDTQY
>TRBV6-6|.|TRBJ1-6
ASSERAVPYSPLH